What follows is one T cell receptor (beta chain) and its context. Its specificity is not known. The source of the sample is a study of T cell responses to AZD1222 COVID-19 vaccine. General study results and limits: Two doses of AZD1222 preceded a rise in Spike-specific TCR breadth and depth.

CDR3 size: 15 residues. Sequencing was performed with immunoSEQ multiplex PCR; in TCRdb, only in-frame clones are kept and a portion is missing. This repertoire shows more than 80,000 clones, approximately 89% found once; its top ten account for 28%. The sequencing here drew on peripheral blood, taken 28 days after the second AZD1222 dose. The rearrangement joins TRBV21-1 to TRBJ2-3; the D call in the table, TRBD1, was not verified against the DNA. TRBV21-1 is designated a pseudogene. The source is an adult who received the AZD1222 COVID-19 vaccine. The CDR3 sequence: CASSPRTESTDTQYF. CDR3 sequence (DNA): TGTGCCAGCAGCCCACGGACAGAAAGCACAGATACGCAGTATTTT.